This entry features one T cell receptor (beta chain) sequence. The data are from a study of Ad26.COV2.S vaccination and SARS-CoV-2 variants. Some clones are missing from TCRdb's copy, which holds only in-frame ones; the method was immunoSEQ multiplex PCR. The sample has 380,000 or so clones; 83% are singletons. The V segment lost 3 bases and the J segment 8 bases; nucleotides outside the gene matches: 12. Germline assignment: CDR1 MNHNS and CDR2 SASEGT. This CDR3 contains 15 residues. Treatment: 15 to 20 received Ad26.COV2.S at low or high dose, single or two shots; about five received placebo; per-sample allocation not given. Sample collection was performed on day 63 after the first vaccine or placebo injection.

This material consisted of peripheral blood, taken in a trial of Ad26.COV2.S vaccine versus placebo. J is TRBJ1-2 and V is TRBV6-1; 7 bases agree with TRBD1. The sequence was collected from a person between 18 and 60 years old who received the Ad26.COV2.S COVID-19 vaccine or a placebo. The CDR3 nucleotides read TGTGCCAGCAGTGAGGGGGGACAGCCGTGGAAAGGCTACACCTTC. Translation: CASSEGGQPWKGYTF.